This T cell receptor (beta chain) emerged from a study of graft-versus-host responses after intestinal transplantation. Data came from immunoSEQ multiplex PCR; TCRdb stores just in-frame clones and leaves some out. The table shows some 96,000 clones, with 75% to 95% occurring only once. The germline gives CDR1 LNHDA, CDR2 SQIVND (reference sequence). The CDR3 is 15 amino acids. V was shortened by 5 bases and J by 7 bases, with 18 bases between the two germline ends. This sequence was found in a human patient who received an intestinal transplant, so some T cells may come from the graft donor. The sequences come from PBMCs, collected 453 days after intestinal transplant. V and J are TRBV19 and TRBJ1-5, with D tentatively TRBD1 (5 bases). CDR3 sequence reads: CASSGRAGPGQPQHF. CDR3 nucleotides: TGTGCCAGTAGTGGTCGGGCGGGGCCGGGGCAGCCCCAGCATTTT.